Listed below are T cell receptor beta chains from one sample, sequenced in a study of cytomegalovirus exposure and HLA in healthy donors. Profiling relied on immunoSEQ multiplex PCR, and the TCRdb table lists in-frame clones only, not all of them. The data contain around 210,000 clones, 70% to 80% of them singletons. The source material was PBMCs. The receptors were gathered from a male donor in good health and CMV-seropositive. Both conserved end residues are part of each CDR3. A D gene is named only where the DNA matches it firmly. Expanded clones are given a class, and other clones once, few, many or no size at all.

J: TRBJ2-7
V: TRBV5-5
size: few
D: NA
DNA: TGTGCCAGCAGCTTGCGGGGGGCGCAAGAGCAGTACTTC
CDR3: CASSLRGAQEQYF

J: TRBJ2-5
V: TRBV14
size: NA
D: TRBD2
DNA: TGTGCCAGCAGTCGCGTGACTAGCGGGTTTGAGACCCAGTACTTC
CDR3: CASSRVTSGFETQYF

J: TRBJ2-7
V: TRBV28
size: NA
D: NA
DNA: TGTGCCAGCAGTGACCCGGACAGAGAAGTCTACGAGCAGTACTTC
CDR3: CASSDPDREVYEQYF

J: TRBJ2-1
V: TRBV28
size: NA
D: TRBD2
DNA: TGTGTCCTAGGGACTAGCGGGACAAATGAGCAGTTCTTC
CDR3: CVLGTSGTNEQFF

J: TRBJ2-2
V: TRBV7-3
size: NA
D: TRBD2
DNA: TGTGCCAGCAGCTTTGATAGCGGGGGGCCGTTCACCGGGGAGCTGTTTTTT
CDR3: CASSFDSGGPFTGELFF

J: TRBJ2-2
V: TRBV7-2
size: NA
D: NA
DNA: TGTGCCAGCAGCTTACAGAGGGGAGGTTACACCGGGGAGCTGTTTTTT
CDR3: CASSLQRGGYTGELFF

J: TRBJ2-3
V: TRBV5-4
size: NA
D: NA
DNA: TGTGCCAGCAGCTCTCGGGACACATCCACAGATACGCAGTATTTT
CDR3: CASSSRDTSTDTQYF

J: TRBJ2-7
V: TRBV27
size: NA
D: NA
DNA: TGTGCCAGCAGTTTTGGCCACACCTACGAGCAGTACTTC
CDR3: CASSFGHTYEQYF

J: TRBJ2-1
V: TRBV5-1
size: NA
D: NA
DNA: TGCGCCAGCAGCCAGGATAGCTCCTACAATGAGCAGTTCTTC
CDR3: CASSQDSSYNEQFF

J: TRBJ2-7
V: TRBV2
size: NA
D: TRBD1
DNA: TGTGCCAGCAGTGAAGGTGCCAGGGGGCTCCTATCCTACGAGCAGTACTTC
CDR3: CASSEGARGLLSYEQYF

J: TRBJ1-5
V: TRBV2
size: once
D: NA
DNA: TGTGCCAGCAGTGGGACAGCTTATAGCAATCAGCCCCAGCATTTT
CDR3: CASSGTAYSNQPQHF

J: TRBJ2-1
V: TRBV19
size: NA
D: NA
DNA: TGTGCCACCTCTACCTTACAGGACGATGAGCAGTTCTTC
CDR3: CATSTLQDDEQFF

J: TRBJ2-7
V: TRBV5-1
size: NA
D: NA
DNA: TGCGCCAGCAGGACCGGGACTGCCTACTCCTACGAGCAGTACTTC
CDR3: CASRTGTAYSYEQYF

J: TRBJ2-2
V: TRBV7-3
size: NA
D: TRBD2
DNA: TGTGCCAGCAGGACTAGCGGGAGGGGCGGGGAGCTGTTTTTT
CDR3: CASRTSGRGGELFF

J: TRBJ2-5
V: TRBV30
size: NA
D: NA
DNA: TGTGCCTGGAGATCAATGAGGGAGACCCAGTACTTC
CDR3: CAWRSMRETQYF

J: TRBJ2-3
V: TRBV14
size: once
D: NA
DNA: TGTGCCAGCAGCGAAGGGGGACTCCTCACAGATACGCAGTATTTT
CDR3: CASSEGGLLTDTQYF

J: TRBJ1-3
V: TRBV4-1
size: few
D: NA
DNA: TGCGCCAGCAGCCAATTCTACGGAGATGGAGGAAACACCATATATTTT
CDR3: CASSQFYGDGGNTIYF

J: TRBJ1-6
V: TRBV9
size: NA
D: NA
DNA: TGTGCCAGCAAAGGAGCCTTCCATAATTCACCCCTCCACTTT
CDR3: CASKGAFHNSPLHF

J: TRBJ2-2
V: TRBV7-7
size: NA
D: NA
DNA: TGTGCCAGCAGCTTATATCACGGAGAAAACACCGGGGAGCTGTTTTTT
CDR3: CASSLYHGENTGELFF

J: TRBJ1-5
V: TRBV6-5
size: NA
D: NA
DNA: TGTGCCAGCAAACAGGCCACCAATCAGCCCCAGCATTTT
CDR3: CASKQATNQPQHF